Listed here are 5 T cell receptor beta chains from one sample, sequenced in a study of blood T cell repertoires in COVID-19. The data were produced by immunoSEQ multiplex PCR, yet TCRdb's version contains in-frame clones alone and is incomplete. The profile shows around 110,000 clones, approximately 84% of them singletons. Sequenced material: peripheral blood. The receptors originated from a man in his forties with acute or convalescent COVID-19.

Here the CDR3 DNA reads TGTGCCAGTAGGGGACAGGGGAAGAACGAGCAGTACTTC. It translates to CASRGQGKNEQYF. The V call is TRBV2, the J call TRBJ2-7; TRBD1 matches 10 bases. CDR3 length equals 13 residues. V dropped 9 bases and J dropped 5; count of bases not matched to a gene: 7. The germline V gene encodes CDR1 SNHLY and CDR2 FYNNEI.

The J gene is TRBJ2-1, the V gene TRBV27; perhaps TRBD2 as D (6 bases). The CDR3 loop spans 17 amino acids. The germline V and J ends were trimmed by 8 bases and 0 bases, with 20 bases remaining between them. Germline CDR1 and CDR2: MNHEY and SMNVEV (reference sequence). The CDR3 region has the DNA TGTGCCAGCCCGGGACTTCCCTCCCCGAGCTCCTACAATGAGCAGTTCTTC. This sequence encodes CASPGLPSPSSYNEQFF.

The chain employs TRBV5-4 and TRBJ2-7, with D possibly TRBD1 on 5 matching bases. CDR1 is SGHNT, CDR2 YYREEE, per germline (reference sequence). The CDR3 extends over 15 amino acids. Trimming took 0 bases from V and 2 from J, leaving 12 bases between them. The CDR3 region is CASSLGTGATYEQYF. DNA for the CDR3: TGTGCCAGCAGCTTGGGAACAGGCGCTACCTACGAGCAGTACTTC.

The V gene is TRBV12-3 or TRBV12-4, the J gene TRBJ1-2; no reliable D call. Trimming shortened V by 3 bases and J by 4 bases, and 9 bases separated the two germline ends. The CDR3 is 13 residues long. CDR3: CASSFGQFYGYTF. The CDR3 DNA reads as TGTGCCAGCAGTTTTGGGCAGTTCTATGGCTACACCTTC.

The V gene is TRBV5-1, the J gene TRBJ1-2; 8 bases are a match to TRBD1. The CDR3 is made up of 16 amino acids. Germline CDR1 reads SGHRS; CDR2 reads YFSETQ. V gave up 1 base and J gave up 1 base; unmatched junction bases: 6. CDR3 in amino acids: CASSLSGQGGNYGYTF. The CDR3, as DNA: TGCGCCAGCAGCTTGAGCGGACAGGGAGGTAACTATGGCTACACCTTC.